This T cell receptor beta chain was identified in a study of blood T cell repertoires in COVID-19. Background on the study: Whether acute or convalescent, the COVID-19 samples came from the United States, Italy and Spain. Nucleic acid was either cDNA or gDNA, and it came from T cells, B-cell-depleted T cells, or PBMCs.

This CDR3 is 14 amino acids long. Per germline, CDR1 KGHSH and CDR2 LQKENI. V was trimmed by 2 bases and J by 1 base, leaving 8 bases between them. Repertoires were generated with immunoSEQ multiplex PCR, while TCRdb's copy carries only in-frame clones and drops some. The table includes about 70,000 clones, about 86% detected once. Sequencing was carried out using peripheral blood. V usage is TRBV18 and J usage is TRBJ1-1; D remains unclear. The TCR was taken from a human donor in a cohort sampled during active COVID-19. The CDR3 DNA sequence: TGTGCCAGCTCACCAGAGACACAGAACACTGAAGCTTTCTTT. Translation: CASSPETQNTEAFF.